This is a list of T cell receptor beta chains from one sample in a study of CD8 T cells in ankylosing spondylitis. TCRdb called the 5' RACE reads again in MiXCR, with one record for every CDR3 protein. This sample has around 100,000 distinct CDR3 sequences, with about 8.3% found just once. The sample comprised blood, either unsorted or a sorted T cell fraction (not recorded which). These receptor sequences come from a male donor with ankylosing spondylitis. Each CDR3 is given with its conserved first and last residue. A D gene is named only where the DNA matches it firmly. Size values are once, few and many counts, or a class for expanded clones, and some rows have none.

clone_size: .
d_call: .
v_call: TRBV27
j_call: TRBJ2-1
cdr3_nt: TGTGCCAGCAGTGCCTCAACAGGTGACTCCTACAATGAGCAGTTCTTC
cdr3_aa: CASSASTGDSYNEQFF

clone_size: few
d_call: .
v_call: TRBV4-2
j_call: TRBJ1-6
cdr3_nt: TGTGCCAGCAGCCCGAATCCCGTGGCCAGGGAATACTCCTATAATTCACCCCTCCACTTT
cdr3_aa: CASSPNPVAREYSYNSPLHF

clone_size: .
d_call: .
v_call: TRBV27
j_call: TRBJ2-7
cdr3_nt: TGTGCCAGCAATGCCGGGACGGTCCCCTACGAGCAGTACTTC
cdr3_aa: CASNAGTVPYEQYF

clone_size: few
d_call: .
v_call: TRBV15
j_call: TRBJ1-5
cdr3_nt: TGTGCCACCAGACACGGCGTTGGAACTCAGCCCCAGCATTTT
cdr3_aa: CATRHGVGTQPQHF

clone_size: .
d_call: TRBD1
v_call: TRBV14
j_call: TRBJ2-7
cdr3_nt: TGTGCCAGCAGCCCTCTCCGGGACAGCTTATTTTACGAGCAGTACTTC
cdr3_aa: CASSPLRDSLFYEQYF

clone_size: .
d_call: .
v_call: TRBV7-9
j_call: TRBJ1-5
cdr3_nt: TGTGCCAGCAGCTTAGGGGAGGCAGGGGATATCCAGCCCCAGCATTTT
cdr3_aa: CASSLGEAGDIQPQHF

clone_size: .
d_call: TRBD2
v_call: TRBV2
j_call: TRBJ2-1
cdr3_nt: TGTGCCAGCAGTTGGACTAGCGGCAATGAGCAGTTCTTC
cdr3_aa: CASSWTSGNEQFF

clone_size: few
d_call: .
v_call: TRBV2
j_call: TRBJ2-6
cdr3_nt: TGTGCCAGCAGGGGCTTTAGCTCTGGGGCCAACGTCCTGACTTTC
cdr3_aa: CASRGFSSGANVLTF

clone_size: .
d_call: .
v_call: TRBV27
j_call: TRBJ1-1
cdr3_nt: TGTGCCAGCAGTTTAGAAGGGGTGGGCACTGAAGCTTTCTTT
cdr3_aa: CASSLEGVGTEAFF

clone_size: few
d_call: TRBD2
v_call: TRBV20-1
j_call: TRBJ2-1
cdr3_nt: TGCAGTGCTAGCGAGACTAGCGGGACCTACAATGAGCAGTTCTTC
cdr3_aa: CSASETSGTYNEQFF

clone_size: many
d_call: .
v_call: TRBV5-1
j_call: TRBJ2-1
cdr3_nt: TGCGCCAGCAGTGGGGTCCTCAATGAGCAGTTCTTC
cdr3_aa: CASSGVLNEQFF

clone_size: few
d_call: TRBD1
v_call: TRBV6-1
j_call: TRBJ2-1
cdr3_nt: TGTGCCAGCAGTGAAAGGGATGGACAGGGTTCCTACAATGAGCAGTTCTTC
cdr3_aa: CASSERDGQGSYNEQFF

clone_size: .
d_call: TRBD2
v_call: TRBV3-1
j_call: TRBJ2-3
cdr3_nt: TGTGCCAGCAGCCAGGAGGGACTAGCGACCACAGATACGCAGTATTTT
cdr3_aa: CASSQEGLATTDTQYF

clone_size: medium-sized
d_call: TRBD1
v_call: TRBV29-1
j_call: TRBJ1-1
cdr3_nt: TGCAGCGTAGCCGGGACAGAGGGCACTGAAGCTTTCTTT
cdr3_aa: CSVAGTEGTEAFF

clone_size: few
d_call: .
v_call: TRBV6-1
j_call: TRBJ2-5
cdr3_nt: TGTGCCAGCAGTGACAAACAAGAGACCCAGTACTTC
cdr3_aa: CASSDKQETQYF

clone_size: many
d_call: .
v_call: TRBV29-1
j_call: TRBJ1-5
cdr3_nt: TGCAGCGTTGTAGAAAACAATCAGCCCCAGCATTTT
cdr3_aa: CSVVENNQPQHF

clone_size: few
d_call: .
v_call: TRBV3-1
j_call: TRBJ2-7
cdr3_nt: TGTGCCAGCAGCCATCAATGGTCGGCCCTTAGCTCCTACGAGCAGTACTTC
cdr3_aa: CASSHQWSALSSYEQYF

clone_size: many
d_call: TRBD2
v_call: TRBV10-1
j_call: TRBJ2-1
cdr3_nt: TGCGCCAGCAGTGAGTCGGCTAGCGGGTACTCCTACAATGAGCAGTTCTTC
cdr3_aa: CASSESASGYSYNEQFF

clone_size: .
d_call: TRBD2
v_call: TRBV7-8
j_call: TRBJ2-1
cdr3_nt: TGTGCCAGCAGCTTTGGAGCTTCGGGACTAGCATACAATGAGCAGTTCTTC
cdr3_aa: CASSFGASGLAYNEQFF

clone_size: .
d_call: TRBD2
v_call: TRBV6-5
j_call: TRBJ2-3
cdr3_nt: TGTGCCAGCAGTTACTCGGCCCAGGGTGCGGGAGGGCATGGAGATACGCAGTATTTT
cdr3_aa: CASSYSAQGAGGHGDTQYF

clone_size: few
d_call: TRBD1
v_call: TRBV20-1
j_call: TRBJ2-3
cdr3_nt: TGCAGTGCTGGAAAGGCAGGGGGCGGAGATACGCAGTATTTT
cdr3_aa: CSAGKAGGGDTQYF

clone_size: few
d_call: TRBD2
v_call: TRBV11-2
j_call: TRBJ2-1
cdr3_nt: TGTGCCAGCAGCTTAGGTAGCGGGAGGGTATATGAGCAGTTCTTC
cdr3_aa: CASSLGSGRVYEQFF

clone_size: many
d_call: .
v_call: TRBV12-3/TRBV12-4
j_call: TRBJ2-7
cdr3_nt: TGTGCCAGCAGTTTTCTTGGGGTCAGGGAGTACGAGCAGTACTTC
cdr3_aa: CASSFLGVREYEQYF

clone_size: many
d_call: .
v_call: TRBV7-9
j_call: TRBJ2-1
cdr3_nt: TGTGCCAGCAGCTCGATTTACAATGAGCAGTTCTTC
cdr3_aa: CASSSIYNEQFF

clone_size: many
d_call: .
v_call: TRBV29-1
j_call: TRBJ2-7
cdr3_nt: TGCAGCGTCGCCGACGGCTTACTCGAGCAGTACTTC
cdr3_aa: CSVADGLLEQYF

clone_size: .
d_call: TRBD2
v_call: TRBV24-1
j_call: TRBJ2-1
cdr3_nt: TGTGCCACCAGTGATCCCCGGACTAGCGGGACCGACAATGAGCAGTTCTTC
cdr3_aa: CATSDPRTSGTDNEQFF

clone_size: few
d_call: .
v_call: TRBV7-9
j_call: TRBJ2-4
cdr3_nt: TGTGCCAGCAGCTTAGGGGGCAAAAACATTCAGTACTTC
cdr3_aa: CASSLGGKNIQYF

clone_size: many
d_call: .
v_call: TRBV6-1
j_call: TRBJ1-1
cdr3_nt: TGTGCCAGCAGCCGGGGGCCGGGGCGAACTGAAGCTTTCTTT
cdr3_aa: CASSRGPGRTEAFF

clone_size: .
d_call: .
v_call: TRBV7-9
j_call: TRBJ1-2
cdr3_nt: TGTGCCAGCAGCTTAGGGGGAGCCCTTTCAGGCTACACCTTC
cdr3_aa: CASSLGGALSGYTF

clone_size: .
d_call: .
v_call: TRBV7-9
j_call: TRBJ2-5
cdr3_nt: TGTGCCAGCAGCAGTAGCGAGGGGACCCAGTACTTC
cdr3_aa: CASSSSEGTQYF

clone_size: .
d_call: TRBD2
v_call: TRBV2
j_call: TRBJ2-1
cdr3_nt: TGTGCCACCGGACTAGCGGGACAACTCGTAAGCTCCTACAATGAGCAGTTCTTC
cdr3_aa: CATGLAGQLVSSYNEQFF

clone_size: .
d_call: .
v_call: TRBV2
j_call: TRBJ2-1
cdr3_nt: TGTGCCAGCAGTAGTGGGAGCTGGTCCAATGAGCAGTTCTTC
cdr3_aa: CASSSGSWSNEQFF

clone_size: .
d_call: .
v_call: TRBV11-2
j_call: TRBJ1-1
cdr3_nt: TGTGCCAGCAGCTGGGGAGCGCCTATGAACACTGAAGCTTTCTTT
cdr3_aa: CASSWGAPMNTEAFF

clone_size: few
d_call: .
v_call: TRBV5-1
j_call: TRBJ2-1
cdr3_nt: TGCGCCAGCAGCTTTTCCCCTCCACACGGGGTAGTCGACAATGAGCAGTTCTTC
cdr3_aa: CASSFSPPHGVVDNEQFF

clone_size: .
d_call: TRBD1
v_call: TRBV29-1
j_call: TRBJ2-7
cdr3_nt: TGCAGCGTTGATCCCGGGACAGGGTACTACGAGCAGTACTTC
cdr3_aa: CSVDPGTGYYEQYF

clone_size: few
d_call: TRBD2
v_call: TRBV7-9
j_call: TRBJ2-1
cdr3_nt: TGTGCCAGAGGAGCGGGAGAGGGTGATGAGCAGTTCTTC
cdr3_aa: CARGAGEGDEQFF

clone_size: many
d_call: .
v_call: TRBV4-1
j_call: TRBJ1-5
cdr3_nt: TGCGCCAGCAGCCTTTGGAGGGATGGCAATCAGCCCCAGCATTTT
cdr3_aa: CASSLWRDGNQPQHF

clone_size: .
d_call: .
v_call: TRBV27
j_call: TRBJ2-3
cdr3_nt: TGTGCCAGCAGTCCCGGACCGGTCACAGATACGCAGTATTTT
cdr3_aa: CASSPGPVTDTQYF

clone_size: few
d_call: .
v_call: TRBV4-2
j_call: TRBJ1-5
cdr3_nt: TGTGCCAGCAGTCAAGCTTTTGGGAGCAATCAGCCCCAGCATTTT
cdr3_aa: CASSQAFGSNQPQHF

clone_size: .
d_call: .
v_call: TRBV2
j_call: TRBJ1-1
cdr3_nt: TGTGCCAGCAGCGGACAGTGGAATACTGAAGCTTTCTTT
cdr3_aa: CASSGQWNTEAFF

clone_size: .
d_call: TRBD1
v_call: TRBV20-1
j_call: TRBJ1-1
cdr3_nt: TGCAGTGCTAGAGCACCTGACAGGGCCGCTGAAGCTTTCTTT
cdr3_aa: CSARAPDRAAEAFF

clone_size: .
d_call: .
v_call: TRBV2
j_call: TRBJ1-3
cdr3_nt: TGTGCCAGCACCCAGCTAGAGTTAAGCTCTGGAAACACCATATATTTT
cdr3_aa: CASTQLELSSGNTIYF

clone_size: .
d_call: TRBD2
v_call: TRBV27
j_call: TRBJ2-2
cdr3_nt: TGTGCCAGCAGTATGACTAGCAGCACCGGGGAGCTGTTTTTT
cdr3_aa: CASSMTSSTGELFF

clone_size: .
d_call: TRBD1
v_call: TRBV9
j_call: TRBJ1-1
cdr3_nt: TGTGCCAGCAGCGGACAGGGGGCCGGCACTGAAGCTTTCTTT
cdr3_aa: CASSGQGAGTEAFF

clone_size: many
d_call: .
v_call: TRBV4-1
j_call: TRBJ2-3
cdr3_nt: TGCGCCAGCAGACCGGACCCTTATTTCACAGATACGCAGTATTTT
cdr3_aa: CASRPDPYFTDTQYF

clone_size: few
d_call: .
v_call: TRBV24-1
j_call: TRBJ2-3
cdr3_nt: TGTGCCACCAGTGATCCGGGCGGTAACCCCACAGATACGCAGTATTTT
cdr3_aa: CATSDPGGNPTDTQYF